This T cell receptor (beta chain) was obtained from a study of CD8 T cells in ankylosing spondylitis. TCRdb re-called the 5' RACE reads with MiXCR, one entry per CDR3 protein. Of about 130,000 distinct CDR3 sequences in the sample, roughly an eighth were seen once. Findings of the study overall: Disease-linked clones were CD8+ and relatively rare in peripheral blood. A subset of motif variants has previously been described in the synovial fluid and blood of reactive arthritis. A TCR beta motif made of fewer than 10 highly homologous variants seemed typical of ankylosing spondylitis blood.

V was pared by 5 bases and J by 9 bases, with 8 bases between. The CDR3 is made up of 12 amino acids. Germline loops: CDR1 SEHNR, CDR2 FQNEAQ (reference sequence). For this clonotype: The antigen remains undetermined.

The receptor was derived from a female donor with ankylosing spondylitis or in good health (not recorded which). The chain couples TRBV7-9 to TRBJ1-6; D call uncertain. Sequencing was performed on blood, either unsorted or a sorted T cell fraction (not recorded which). DNA of the CDR3: TGTGCCAGCAGCAAAGACGGTTCACCCCTCCACTTT. Its translation: CASSKDGSPLHF.